The 7 T cell receptor beta chains reported below all come from one sample, sequenced in a study of long-term antiretroviral therapy in people with HIV. They ran version v3.0 of the immunoSEQ assay at survey level. Repertoires were generated with immunoSEQ multiplex PCR, while TCRdb's copy carries only in-frame clones and drops some. The sample contains around 20,000 clones, 91% of which appear only once. Sample: unsorted PBMCs, taken 3 years after starting antiretroviral therapy. The origin of the receptors is a man between 50 and 59 years old with HIV.

The CDR3: CASSLELAGASYNEQFF. In DNA, the CDR3 is TGTGCCAGCAGCTTAGAGCTAGCGGGGGCCTCCTACAATGAGCAGTTCTTC. The V and J genes are TRBV11-2 and TRBJ2-1; 10 bases map to TRBD2. Germline CDR1 reads SGHAT; CDR2 reads FQNNGV. The CDR3 extends over 17 amino acids. Trimming cost V 0 bases and J 0 bases; bases outside gene matches: 2.

This chain connects TRBV7-3 to TRBJ2-2; D is perhaps TRBD1 (6 bases). V lost 5 bases to trimming and J lost 4 bases, with 20 bases between them. CDR1 is SGHTA and CDR2 is FQGTGA in the germline V gene. The CDR3 has 17 residues. The CDR3 nucleotides are TGTGCCAGCAGCCCAACAGGGATTCTTGGGACCACCGGGGAGCTGTTTTTT. It yields the protein CASSPTGILGTTGELFF.

The V call is TRBV6-5, the J call TRBJ1-1; D perhaps matches TRBD1 (6 bases). The germline V gene encodes CDR1 MNHEY and CDR2 SVGAGI. V lost 10 bases, J lost 7 bases, and 19 bases lay in between. The CDR3 extends over 13 amino acids. The CDR3 protein is CATKYTGRGEAFF. The CDR3 coding sequence is TGTGCCACAAAGTATACAGGGAGAGGTGAAGCTTTCTTT.

The chain employs TRBV13 and TRBJ2-1, with D possibly being TRBD2 (6 bases). With 5 bases removed from V and 4 bases from J, the gap between germline ends came to 15 bases. The length of the CDR3 is 15 residues. CDR1 is PRHDT and CDR2 is FYEKMQ in the germline V gene (reference sequence). This CDR3 is CASSQMTGVYNEQFF. The CDR3 DNA follows: TGTGCCAGCAGCCAAATGACGGGAGTGTACAATGAGCAGTTCTTC.

The J gene is TRBJ2-3, the V gene TRBV29-1; D is possibly TRBD1 or TRBD2 (5 bases each). Germline CDR1 and CDR2: SQVTM and ANQGSEA. The V gene lost 3 bases and the J gene lost 4 bases, with 17 bases spanning the gap. The CDR3 sequence is 15 residues long. CDR3 in amino acids: CSVDRGALSADTQYF. CDR3 nucleotide sequence: TGCAGCGTTGATAGGGGCGCACTTAGCGCAGATACGCAGTATTTT.

CDR3 sequence: CASSLRRDSNQPQHF. The CDR3 DNA reads TGTGCCAGCAGCTTAAGGCGGGATAGCAATCAGCCCCAGCATTTT. The V gene is TRBV7-2, the J gene TRBJ1-5; D unresolved. Trimming removed 2 bases from V and 0 bases from J, with 8 bases in between. Germline loops: CDR1 SGHTA, CDR2 FQGNSA. The CDR3 totals 15 residues.

The rearrangement joins TRBV27 to TRBJ1-2; no definite D call. The germline V gene encodes CDR1 MNHEY and CDR2 SMNVEV (reference sequence). The CDR3 covers 15 residues. V lost 2 bases and J lost 0, with 10 bases in between. The DNA of the CDR3 is TGTGCCAGCAGTTTAGGCAGTCCCGCTAACTATGGCTACACCTTC. Protein sequence: CASSLGSPANYGYTF.